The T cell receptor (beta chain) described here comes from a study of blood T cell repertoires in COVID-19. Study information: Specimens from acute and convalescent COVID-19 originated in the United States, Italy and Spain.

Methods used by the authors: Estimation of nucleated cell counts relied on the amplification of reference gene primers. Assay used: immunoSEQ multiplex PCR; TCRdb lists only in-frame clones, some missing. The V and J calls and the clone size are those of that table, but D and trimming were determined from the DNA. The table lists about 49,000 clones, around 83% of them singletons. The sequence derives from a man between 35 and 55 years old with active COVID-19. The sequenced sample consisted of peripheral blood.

This CDR3 reads CASSLAGDTQYF. CDR3 sequence (DNA): TGTGCCAGCAGCCTTGCGGGGGATACGCAGTATTTT. The rearrangement uses TRBV3-1 (or the pseudogene TRBV3-2) and TRBJ2-3; D may be TRBD2 (6 bases). Germline V lookup: CDR1 LGHDT, CDR2 YNNKEL (reference sequence). The CDR3 runs to 12 residues. Trimming shortened V by 4 bases and J by 6 bases, and 8 bases separated the two germline ends.